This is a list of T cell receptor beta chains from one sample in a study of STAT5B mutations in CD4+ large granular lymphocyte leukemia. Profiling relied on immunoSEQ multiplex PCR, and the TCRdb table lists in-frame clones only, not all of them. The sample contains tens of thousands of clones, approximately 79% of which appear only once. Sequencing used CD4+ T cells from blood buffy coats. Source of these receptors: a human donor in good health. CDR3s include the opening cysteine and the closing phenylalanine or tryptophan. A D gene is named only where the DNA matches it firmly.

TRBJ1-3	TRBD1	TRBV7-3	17	CAIDLGTGTPSGNTIYF
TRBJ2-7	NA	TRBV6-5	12	CASSYMGREQYF
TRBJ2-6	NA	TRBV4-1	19	CASSQTGGVGTTGANVLTF
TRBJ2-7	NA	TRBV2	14	CASRAGPSSYEQYF
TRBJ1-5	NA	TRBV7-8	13	CASSSRGNQPQHF
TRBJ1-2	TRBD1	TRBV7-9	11	CAVQGHYGYTF
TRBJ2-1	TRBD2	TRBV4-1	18	CASSRGLAGGSSYNEQFF
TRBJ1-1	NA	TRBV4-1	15	CASSQDESGGLEAFF
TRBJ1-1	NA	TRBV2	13	CAILQGLDTEAFF
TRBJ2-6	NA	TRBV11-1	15	CASSRQSSGANVLTF
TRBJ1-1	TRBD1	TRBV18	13	CASSRGPRTEAFF
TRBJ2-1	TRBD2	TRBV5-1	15	CASSLRTSAYNEQFF
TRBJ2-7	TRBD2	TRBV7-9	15	CASSSLAGGSYEQYF
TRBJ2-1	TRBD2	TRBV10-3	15	CATERGAFNNNEQFF
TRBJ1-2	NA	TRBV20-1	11	CSPRLPYGYTF
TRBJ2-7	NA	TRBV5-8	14	CASSLGPGPYEQYF
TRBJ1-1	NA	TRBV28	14	CASSPAGSSRGAFF
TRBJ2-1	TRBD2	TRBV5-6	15	CASSLASGKVKEQFF
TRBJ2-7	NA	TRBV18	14	CASSPSEGAYEQYF
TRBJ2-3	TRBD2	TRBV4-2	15	CASSQGSGGTDTQYF
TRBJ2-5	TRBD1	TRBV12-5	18	CASGLVRMTGYGQETQYF
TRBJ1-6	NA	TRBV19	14	CASSTDNYNSPLHF
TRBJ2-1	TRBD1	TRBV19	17	CASSMDGTGSYYNEQFF
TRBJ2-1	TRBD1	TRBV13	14	CASSYRQGTNEQFF
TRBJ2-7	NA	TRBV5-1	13	CASKWEGGYEQYF
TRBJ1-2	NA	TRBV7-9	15	CASSQTRGPNYGYTF
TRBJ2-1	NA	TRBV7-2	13	CASSFTKNNEQFF
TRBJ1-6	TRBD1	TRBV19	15	CASRVGTGGNSPLHF
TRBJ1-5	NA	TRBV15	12	CATSSGAQPQHF
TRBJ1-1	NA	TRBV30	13	CAWSVNSNTEAFF
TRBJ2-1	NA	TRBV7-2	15	CASSGGRETYNEQFF
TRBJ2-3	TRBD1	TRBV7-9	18	CASREDFIQGANTDTQYF